This record looks at one TCR beta chain sequence and its context. As yet, its antigen is unknown. Some clones are missing from TCRdb's copy, which holds only in-frame ones; the method was immunoSEQ multiplex PCR. The sample consists of some 160,000 clones, approximately 91% of them appearing once. The entry originates in a study of T cell responses to AZD1222 COVID-19 vaccine. Overall study results and limits: Compared with day 0, the breadth and depth of the Spike-specific TCR repertoire rose significantly after two doses of AZD1222. Clonal diversity was possibly underestimated, and white British individuals and females predominated among donors. None of the repertoires were sampled until the peak T cell response had passed.

Germline CDR1 SGHTA, CDR2 FQGNSA. The CDR3 extends over 17 amino acids. Trimming took 1 base from V and 4 from J, leaving 17 bases between them. The sequence came from an adult who received the AZD1222 COVID-19 vaccine. The sequencing here drew on peripheral blood, taken 28 days after the second AZD1222 dose. The genes are TRBV7-2 and TRBJ1-5; D is possibly TRBD1 (5 bases). The CDR3 here is CASSLVLGGEQNQPQHF. The CDR3 DNA sequence: TGTGCCAGCAGCTTAGTTCTGGGGGGGGAGCAAAATCAGCCCCAGCATTTT.